The 28 T cell receptor beta chains below come from one sample, sequenced in a study of OX40 agonist ivuxolimab in advanced cancers. TCRdb's table, derived via immunoSEQ multiplex PCR, lists solely in-frame clones and lacks some. The data contain approximately 98,000 clones, less than 95% of them singletons. The material was CD4+ or CD8+ T cells sorted from blood, obtained in a trial of the OX40 agonist ivuxolimab. Receptors originate from an adult with an advanced solid tumor such as melanoma, head and neck, liver or kidney cancer.

The chain links TRBV11-2 to TRBJ2-1; unclear D gene. The CDR3 spans 12 residues. Germline-derived CDR1 and CDR2 are SGHAT and FQNNGV. Deletions cut 0 bases from V and 13 bases from J, with 10 bases between. In DNA form, the CDR3 reads TGTGCCAGCAGCTTAGATGAAAGGCTTCAGTTCTTC. It is translated as CASSLDERLQFF.

CDR3 sequence (DNA): TGTGCCTATCGGAAGACAATGAACACCGGGGAGCTGTTTTTT. As protein: CAYRKTMNTGELFF. The rearrangement joins TRBV2 to TRBJ2-2; D unclear. The germline CDR1 and CDR2 sequences are SNHLY and FYNNEI. CDR3 length: 14 amino acids. V gave up 11 bases and J gave up 1 base, with 14 bases separating them.

The V gene is TRBV19, the J gene TRBJ2-7; maybe TRBD1 (5 bases). Trimming shortened V by 7 bases and J by 6 bases, and 16 bases separated the two germline ends. The CDR3 has 13 amino acids. Germline V CDR1 and CDR2: LNHDA, SQIVND (reference sequence). The CDR3 DNA is TGTGCCAGTAACCGCCAGGGAATGCGCGAGCAGTACTTC. This encodes CASNRQGMREQYF. The full variable domain, with the rest looked up from reference TRBV19 and TRBJ2-7, is DGGITQSPKYLFRKEGQNVTLSCEQNLNHDAMYWYRQDPGQGLRLIYYSQIVNDFQKGDIAEGYSVSREKKESFPLTVTSAQKNPTAFYLCASNRQGMREQYFGPGTRLTVT.

The chain carries TRBV2 and TRBJ2-5; D not certain. Deletions cut 4 bases from V and 5 bases from J, with 8 bases between. The CDR3 totals 12 residues. The germline V gene encodes CDR1 SNHLY and CDR2 FYNNEI. The CDR3 reads CASSGEWETQYF. The CDR3 DNA sequence: TGTGCCAGCAGTGGTGAATGGGAGACCCAGTACTTC. The variable domain in full, completed from reference TRBV2 and TRBJ2-5, reads EPEVTQTPSHQVTQMGQEVILRCVPISNHLYFYWYRQILGQKVEFLVSFYNNEISEKSEIFDDQFSVERPDGSNFTLKIRSTKLEDSAMYFCASSGEWETQYFGPGTRLLVL.

The rearrangement joins TRBV10-3 to TRBJ2-1, with D possibly being TRBD2 (6 bases). With 10 bases removed from V and 6 bases from J, the gap between germline ends came to 16 bases. The CDR3 is 13 residues long. Germline V gives CDR1 ENHRY, CDR2 SYGVKD. CDR3 in amino acids: CATGASGSNEQFF. In DNA form, the CDR3 reads TGTGCCACAGGCGCCTCCGGGAGCAATGAGCAGTTCTTC.

This chain links TRBV6-5 with TRBJ2-7; D not resolved. This CDR3 contains 12 residues. Germline loops: CDR1 MNHEY, CDR2 SVGAGI. Trimming took 2 bases from V and 0 from J, leaving 2 bases between them. The CDR3 reads CASSYSSYEQYF. The CDR3 region has the DNA TGTGCCAGCAGTTACAGCTCCTACGAGCAGTACTTC.

This sequence joins TRBV18 and TRBJ2-2; TRBD2 matches at 13 bases. The germline CDR1 and CDR2 sequences are KGHSH and LQKENI. J lost 4 bases, V lost 1 base, and 3 bases had no gene match. This CDR3 region has 17 residues. DNA of the CDR3: TGTGCCAGCTCACCACGTACTAGCGGGGGGGCCACCGGGGAGCTGTTTTTT. Protein: CASSPRTSGGATGELFF.

On this clone: One end of the junction does not line up with germline, which may come from a read error. V usage is TRBV2 and J usage is TRBJ1-4; D not resolved. This CDR3 is built from 13 residues. Per germline, CDR1 SNHLY and CDR2 FYNNEI. The DNA for the CDR3 is TGTGCCAGCAGTGAAGTTACTATTGAAAAACTGTTTTTT. Translating gives CASSEVTIEKLFF.

This clone came up once. CDR3 nucleotides: TGTGCCAGCAGCTGGGGAGATGGGGGGGTTGACTATGGCTACACCTTC. This codes for CASSWGDGGVDYGYTF. The chain combines TRBV5-4 with TRBJ1-2; tentative D call: TRBD1 (5 bases). Germline CDR1 SGHNT, CDR2 YYREEE (reference sequence). V was trimmed by 3 bases and J by 3 bases, leaving 18 bases between them. This CDR3 comprises 16 residues.

The J gene is TRBJ1-1, the V gene TRBV19; TRBD1 matches at 8 bases. Per germline, CDR1 LNHDA and CDR2 SQIVND (reference sequence). Trimming cost V 3 bases and J 4 bases; bases outside gene matches: 10. The CDR3 covers 16 residues. The CDR3 loop is CASSMAGGEGGTEAFF. The CDR3, as DNA: TGTGCCAGTAGTATGGCAGGGGGCGAGGGCGGCACTGAAGCTTTCTTT.

V is TRBV6-6 and J is TRBJ2-1; the D is unclear. Germline CDR1 MNHNY, CDR2 SVGAGI (reference sequence). This CDR3 has 8 residues. Trimming removed 8 bases at V and 8 bases at J, with 1 base between. CDR3 in DNA: TGTGCCAGCGATGAGCAGTTCTTC. This encodes CASDEQFF.

This chain uses TRBV5-4 with TRBJ2-1, with 7 positions matching TRBD2. Trimming took 5 bases from V and 6 from J; bases not matched to a gene: 17. CDR3 size: 17 residues. Germline values: CDR1 SGHNT, CDR2 YYREEE (reference sequence). CDR3 DNA sequence: TGTGCCAGCAGTGAACGACGAGGGGACCTAGCGGTCAATGAGCAGTTCTTC. This gives the protein CASSERRGDLAVNEQFF.

This CDR3 is CASSPNAAEETQYF. The CDR3 DNA reads TGTGCCAGCAGCCCAAACGCGGCGGAAGAGACCCAGTACTTC. The V gene is TRBV7-9, the J gene TRBJ2-5, with no clear D. CDR1 SEHNR and CDR2 FQNEAQ come from the germline V gene (reference sequence). The CDR3 is 14 amino acids. V lost 5 bases and J 3 bases, leaving 13 bases between the germline ends. Complete variable domain (other parts from reference TRBV7-9 and TRBJ2-5): DTGVSQNPRHKITKRGQNVTFRCDPISEHNRLYWYRQTLGQGPEFLTYFQNEAQLEKSRLLSDRFSAERPKGSFSTLEIQRTEQGDSAMYLCASSPNAAEETQYFGPGTRLLVL.

The CDR3 spells CASSIPRSSGRTIHTGELFF. CDR3 nucleotides: TGTGCCAGTAGTATTCCCCGCTCTAGCGGGAGGACCATTCACACCGGGGAGCTGTTTTTT. This chain uses TRBV19 with TRBJ2-2; the match to TRBD2 covers 11 bases. V shed 3 bases and J 3 bases; nucleotides not matched to a gene: 15. CDR3 size: 20 residues. Per the germline V gene, CDR1 is LNHDA and CDR2 is SQIVND (reference sequence).

The chain couples TRBV9 to TRBJ2-3; possibly TRBD1 or TRBD2 for D (5 bases each). Trimming pared 2 bases from V and 3 bases from J, leaving 10 bases between. Germline V gene sequence: CDR1 SGDLS, CDR2 YYNGEE. The CDR3 has 14 residues. This chain's CDR3 is CASSVRGITDTQYF. The DNA of the CDR3 is TGTGCCAGCAGCGTCCGGGGCATAACAGATACGCAGTATTTT.

The chain carries TRBV7-3 and TRBJ1-1; the D gene is possibly TRBD1 (6 bases). Trimming left V 2 bases short and J 0 bases short, with 13 bases between. This CDR3 spans 16 amino acids. CDR1 and CDR2 from the germline V gene are SGHTA and FQGTGA. As DNA, the CDR3 is TGTGCCAGCAGCTTAGTTGGGGGCGCCATGAACACTGAAGCTTTCTTT. This sequence encodes CASSLVGGAMNTEAFF.

The V gene is TRBV6-5, the J gene TRBJ1-2; 9 bases align to TRBD1. Germline values: CDR1 MNHEY, CDR2 SVGAGI. The ends lost 10 bases at V and 9 bases at J; junction bases unmatched: 15. This CDR3 contains 14 residues. Written as DNA, the CDR3 is TGTGCCACCGACAGGAGGACAGGGGCCAAGAGCTACACCTTC. It is translated as CATDRRTGAKSYTF.

This chain links TRBV7-9 with TRBJ1-2; no clear D. Germline V gene data show CDR1 as SEHNR and CDR2 as FQNEAQ (reference sequence). CDR3 length: 14 amino acids. Trimming stripped 8 bases from V and 5 bases from J, with 18 bases between. CDR3 sequence reads: CASLESGRGYGYTF. CDR3 in DNA: TGTGCCAGCCTTGAATCGGGGAGAGGATATGGCTACACCTTC. The full variable domain, with the rest looked up from reference TRBV7-9 and TRBJ1-2, is DTGVSQNPRHKITKRGQNVTFRCDPISEHNRLYWYRQTLGQGPEFLTYFQNEAQLEKSRLLSDRFSAERPKGSFSTLEIQRTEQGDSAMYLCASLESGRGYGYTFGSGTRLTVV.

This chain joins TRBV6-5 and TRBJ2-2; no clear D. The CDR3 is 11 amino acids. CDR1 and CDR2 from the germline V gene are MNHEY and SVGAGI. Deletions cut 7 bases from V and 5 bases from J, with 5 bases between. CDR3 sequence: CASTTTGELFF. As DNA, the CDR3 is TGTGCCAGCACCACAACCGGGGAGCTGTTTTTT.

The gene calls are TRBV5-1 and TRBJ1-1; the D gene is possibly TRBD1 (5 bases). Trimming removed 4 bases from V and 1 base from J, with 8 bases in between. The germline V gene has CDR1 SGHRS and CDR2 YFSETQ. CDR3 length equals 13 residues. The chain's CDR3 is CASSDSWNTEAFF. DNA of the CDR3: TGCGCCAGCAGCGACAGTTGGAACACTGAAGCTTTCTTT.

The chain is built from TRBV29-1 and TRBJ2-1, with unresolved D. Trimming cost V 4 bases and J 0 bases, with 10 bases left between them. This CDR3 contains 14 residues. CDR1 is SQVTM, CDR2 ANQGSEA, per germline. CDR3 DNA sequence: TGCAGCGTTGTTCATGGTAGCTCCTACAATGAGCAGTTCTTC. It codes for CSVVHGSSYNEQFF.

The CDR3 DNA sequence: TGCGCCAGCAGCTTAGGCCTCCCGGCTAGCGGGATCACAGATACGCAGTATTTT. Protein: CASSLGLPASGITDTQYF. This chain joins TRBV5-1 and TRBJ2-3; TRBD2 matches at 9 bases. Germline trimming cut 2 bases from V and 2 bases from J; bases unmatched to any gene: 12. The germline gives CDR1 SGHRS, CDR2 YFSETQ. The CDR3 has 18 amino acids.

The J gene is TRBJ1-3, the V gene TRBV7-9; D is possibly TRBD1 (5 bases). Germline CDR1 and CDR2: SEHNR and FQNEAQ (reference sequence). This CDR3 has 14 amino acids. Trimming pared 5 bases from V and 0 bases from J, leaving 8 bases between. The CDR3 loop reads CASSEGHSGNTIYF. CDR3 DNA sequence: TGTGCCAGCAGCGAAGGACACTCTGGAAACACCATATATTTT.

The rearrangement uses TRBV11-2 and TRBJ2-5, with D possibly being TRBD1 or TRBD2 (5 bases each). V dropped 5 bases and J dropped 2 bases, with 15 bases sitting between them. Per the germline V gene, CDR1 is SGHAT and CDR2 is FQNNGV. The CDR3 spans 15 residues. The DNA of the CDR3 is TGTGCCAGCAGCCCCATAGGGACCACTCAAGAGACCCAGTACTTC. Translated: CASSPIGTTQETQYF.

V and J are TRBV18 and TRBJ2-5; D may be TRBD1 or TRBD2 (5 bases each). The CDR3 has 13 residues. Germline CDR1 is KGHSH and CDR2 is LQKENI. V was trimmed by 1 base and J by 3 bases, leaving 6 bases between them. The CDR3 sequence is CASSPLGEETQYF. The CDR3, as DNA: TGTGCCAGCTCACCACTGGGGGAAGAGACCCAGTACTTC.

This chain connects TRBV7-2 to TRBJ1-4; 9 bases fit TRBD1. Germline CDR1 and CDR2: SGHTA and FQGNSA. Germline trimming cut 5 bases from V and 3 bases from J; bases unmatched to any gene: 10. CDR3 length equals 17 residues. The CDR3: CASSPHGQGQPNEKLFF. The CDR3 nucleotides are TGTGCCAGCAGCCCTCACGGACAGGGGCAACCTAATGAAAAACTGTTTTTT.

The chain uses TRBV2 and TRBJ1-2; D remains unclear. Trimming removed 6 bases from V and 4 bases from J, with 15 bases in between. CDR3 length equals 14 residues. Looked up from germline, CDR1 is SNHLY and CDR2 is FYNNEI. In nucleotides, the CDR3 is TGTGCCAGCAGCGAGTTCGATACGCTCTATGGCTACACCTTC. Translating gives CASSEFDTLYGYTF. The variable domain in full, with the rest retrieved from reference TRBV2 and TRBJ1-2, is EPEVTQTPSHQVTQMGQEVILRCVPISNHLYFYWYRQILGQKVEFLVSFYNNEISEKSEIFDDQFSVERPDGSNFTLKIRSTKLEDSAMYFCASSEFDTLYGYTFGSGTRLTVV.

The chain recombines TRBV9 with TRBJ2-3; TRBD2 matches at 11 bases. Germline loops: CDR1 SGDLS, CDR2 YYNGEE. The ends lost 2 bases at V and 3 bases at J; junction bases unmatched: 2. This CDR3 is 15 amino acids long. CDR3 in amino acids: CASSVRLAGTDTQYF. Here the CDR3 DNA reads TGTGCCAGCAGCGTTAGACTAGCGGGAACAGATACGCAGTATTTT.